Described below is a single TCR beta chain sequence and its context. This clone was seen just once. Its recognized antigen is unknown. No much larger clonotype is one base removed from it; base qualities were not supplied. The source of the sample is a study of OX40 agonist ivuxolimab in advanced cancers. About the study as a whole: Ivuxolimab was an agonistic, fully human IgG2 monoclonal antibody directed against OX40 (CD134), a costimulatory receptor. Of the roughly 50 dose-escalation patients, hepatocellular carcinoma was present in around 20, melanoma in approximately 15, renal cell carcinoma in 9 and head and neck cancer in 9. A male proportion of roughly 85% and a mean age of 60 years, ranging from 23 to 79, were recorded for the dose-escalation cohort. Prior anti-PD-1, anti-PD-L1 or anti-CTLA-4 therapy was permitted, and checkpoint inhibitors had been received by about two fifths of dose-escalation patients. Partial responses occurred in three dose-escalation patients: two with cutaneous melanoma and one with hepatocellular carcinoma. Intravenous ivuxolimab was administered to patients every 2 weeks at six dose levels: 0.01, 0.1, 0.3, 1.5, 3 and 10 mg/kg. The paper reports the monotherapy dose-escalation portion (N of about 54 patients) of the phase I ivuxolimab trial. The purpose of peripheral TCRbeta sequencing was to test whether ivuxolimab changed TCR sequence diversity and led to clonal T-cell expansion. Overall study outcomes, separate from this receptor: The antigen specificity of the peripheral T cells that underwent clonal expansion was not determined. Low levels of normalized T-cell clonal expansion were also shown by some nonresponding patients. After ivuxolimab, expanded clones were on average more numerous among CD8+ T cells than among CD4+ T cells. In partial responders in the 0.1-3.0 mg/kg groups, normalized peripheral clonal expansion was found to be among the lowest, especially among CD8+ T cells. At doses of 0.1 to 3.0 mg/kg, clonal expansion of both CD4+ and CD8+ blood T cells was observed from baseline to week 6.

V is pared back by 0 bases and J by 2 bases, with 11 bases lying between the germline termini. The CDR3 holds 15 amino acids from the cysteine to the phenylalanine. Just CDR3 DNA is preserved here, 45 bases in frame from base 1. Per the germline V gene, ENHRY is the CDR1 and SYGVKD is the CDR2. To sequence the TCRbeta CDR3 region, genomic DNA was isolated from the sorted cells. The immunoSEQ Assay was used to sequence the TCRbeta CDR3 regions. TCRdb carries this immuneACCESS record with in-frame sequences only. Its versions omit some clonotypes, under half of them owing to an unresolved V gene in the studies checked, with the rest unexplained. This sample gives just under 75,000 clones in total; 80% to 95% of them show up just once. Roughly 0.54% of the sample goes to the ten largest clones. Patients with autoimmune disease history or receiving systemic immunosuppression were excluded from the trial. In every dose cohort, peripheral blood was drawn for TCR sequencing at baseline, cycle 4 day 1, and cycle 7 day 1. The samples were taken from a phase I, first-in-human, multicenter, open-label dose-escalation trial of ivuxolimab. Adults with locally advanced or metastatic melanoma, renal cell carcinoma, hepatocellular carcinoma or head and neck squamous cell carcinoma were enrolled in the trial. CD4+ and CD8+ T cells were sorted separately from peripheral blood before TCR sequencing.

This clonotype was obtained from an adult with an advanced solid tumor such as melanoma, head and neck, liver or kidney cancer. This sequence uses TRBV10-3 and TRBJ2-7, with no confidently assigned D gene. Here the sequenced sample was CD4+ or CD8+ T cells sorted from blood, taken in a trial of the OX40 agonist ivuxolimab. The bases read TGTGCCATCAGTGAGTCGAGGCAGACACCCTACGAGCAGTACTTC. Translation gives CAISESRQTPYEQYF.